A single TCR beta chain is shown here with its context. Its antigen is currently unknown. The table came from immunoSEQ multiplex PCR; TCRdb's copy has only in-frame clones and leaves some out. Of some 38,000 clones detected, around 69% appear once; the ten largest clones hold approximately 17%. The data belong to a study of vaccination effects on CD4 cells after COVID-19. Study-level findings and limits: Newly vaccine-induced clones made up most of the convalescents' post-vaccine spike-reactive clones.

V was pared by 6 bases and J by 9 bases, with 7 bases of the junction left unmatched. The CDR3 has 13 amino acids. The germline gives CDR1 MNHEY, CDR2 SVGAGI. ViraFEST expansion of antigen-specific CD4+ T cells with viral peptide pools preceded sequencing. Culture proceeded for about 11 days, and CD4+ T cells were then isolated. This person's SARS-CoV-2 infection, confirmed by PCR, occurred between March and December 2020. The sequence came from a human donor who had a prior SARS-CoV-2 infection. This rearrangement joins TRBV6-5 to TRBJ1-3; 8 bases map to TRBD1. The material was CD4+ T cells from PBMCs cultured with HCoV-NL63 spike peptides, obtained before COVID-19 vaccination. The CDR3 loop is CASRPGQGGTIYF. CDR3 nucleotide sequence: TGTGCCAGCAGACCCGGACAGGGCGGCACCATATATTTT.